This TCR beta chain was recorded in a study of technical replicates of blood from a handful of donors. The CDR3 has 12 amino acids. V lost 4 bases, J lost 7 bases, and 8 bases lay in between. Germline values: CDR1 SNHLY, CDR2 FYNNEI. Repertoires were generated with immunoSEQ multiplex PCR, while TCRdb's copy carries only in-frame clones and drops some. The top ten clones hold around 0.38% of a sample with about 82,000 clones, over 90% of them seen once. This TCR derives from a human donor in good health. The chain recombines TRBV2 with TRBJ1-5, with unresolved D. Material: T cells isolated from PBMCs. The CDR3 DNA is TGTGCCAGCAGTGCCCCCCCGCAGCCCCAGCATTTT. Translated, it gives CASSAPPQPQHF.